This is a list of T cell receptor beta chains from one sample in a study of T-cell reconstitution after alpha-beta-depleted transplantation in children. MiXCR, run by TCRdb on the PCR reads, gives a single entry per CDR3 protein. The table shows about 300,000 distinct CDR3 sequences, with about 7.3% occurring only once. The source was peripheral blood, collected 360 days after TCRalphabeta/CD19-depleted stem cell transplant. All receptors come from a female patient aged 2-10 years who had a stem cell transplant for Fanconi anemia, so the T cells may come from the graft donor. CDR3s include the opening cysteine and the closing phenylalanine or tryptophan. The D gene is left open where the match is weak. Not all rows give a size; the values are once, few, many and, for expanded clones, a class.

CDR3 length	clone size	V gene	J gene	D gene	CDR3 DNA	CDR3 protein
15	NA	TRBV7-2	TRBJ1-1	NA	TGTGCCAGCAGCTTAGTCAGGGCAGGGAATACTGAAGCTTTCTTT	CASSLVRAGNTEAFF
13	NA	TRBV20-1	TRBJ2-3	NA	TGCAGTGCTCCGATGGATCCTACAGATACGCAGTATTTT	CSAPMDPTDTQYF
15	many	TRBV7-9	TRBJ1-2	TRBD1	TGTGCCAGCAGCGTCGGACAGGGGAATGGCTATGGCTACACCTTC	CASSVGQGNGYGYTF
13	NA	TRBV14	TRBJ2-7	TRBD2	TGTGCCAGCAGCCCCGGGGGGGACTACGAGCAGTACTTC	CASSPGGDYEQYF
15	few	TRBV9	TRBJ2-2	NA	TGTGCCAGCAGCGCCATAAACAGGGTCACCGGGGAGCTGTTTTTT	CASSAINRVTGELFF
19	many	TRBV27	TRBJ1-6	TRBD1	TGTGCCAGTGAGACAGGGGGCACTTCTCCTAGCTCCTATAATTCACCCCTCCACTTT	CASETGGTSPSSYNSPLHF
14	many	TRBV7-9	TRBJ2-3	NA	TGTGCCAGCAGCTTAGTCCTGGGCGCAGATACGCAGTATTTT	CASSLVLGADTQYF
14	many	TRBV18	TRBJ1-2	TRBD1	TGTGCCAGCTCATCGGACAGGGTGAACTATGGCTACACCTTC	CASSSDRVNYGYTF
14	few	TRBV7-6	TRBJ1-2	NA	TGTGCCAGCAGCCCAACCCCGGCGGGTCATGGCTACACCTTC	CASSPTPAGHGYTF
18	NA	TRBV21-1	TRBJ2-7	NA	TGTGCCAGCAGCAAAGATAGGGGAGGACTAGCGGTCTCCTACGAGCAGTACTTC	CASSKDRGGLAVSYEQYF
16	NA	TRBV7-2	TRBJ2-1	TRBD1	TGTGCCAGCAGCGCCTGGGGGACAGGGGTCTACAATGAGCAGTTCTTC	CASSAWGTGVYNEQFF
14	many	TRBV5-6	TRBJ2-5	NA	TGTGCCAGCAGGCACACGGGTTACCAAGAGACCCAGTACTTC	CASRHTGYQETQYF
15	NA	TRBV20-1	TRBJ2-7	NA	TGCAGTGCTAGAAGCCTCGGGGTTTTGGGCTACGAGCAGTACTTC	CSARSLGVLGYEQYF
15	many	TRBV5-1	TRBJ2-3	TRBD2	TGCGCCAGCAGCGCGGGACTAGGAGGAACAGATACGCAGTATTTT	CASSAGLGGTDTQYF
15	many	TRBV4-3	TRBJ2-1	TRBD2	TGCGCCAGCAGCCAAGCTAGCGGGGCCTACAATGAGCAGTTCTTC	CASSQASGAYNEQFF
13	many	TRBV12-5	TRBJ2-7	NA	TGTGCTAGTGGTTTGGACAGCTCCTACGAGCAGTACTTC	CASGLDSSYEQYF
16	many	TRBV7-2	TRBJ2-7	TRBD2	TGTGCCAGCAGCTTAGACCGGACTAGGACGTCCTACGAGCAGTACTTC	CASSLDRTRTSYEQYF
17	NA	TRBV4-1	TRBJ1-4	NA	TGCGCCAGCAGCCGCCAAGGCAGAGGTGCAACTAATGAAAAACTGTTTTTT	CASSRQGRGATNEKLFF
19	few	TRBV5-6	TRBJ2-5	TRBD2	TGTGCCAGCAGCTTGGCCCTCCCGGGGACTAGCCCCGTACAAGAGACCCAGTACTTC	CASSLALPGTSPVQETQYF
14	NA	TRBV11-3	TRBJ2-3	NA	TGTGCCAGCAGCCCCGGGACGTTCACAGATACGCAGTATTTT	CASSPGTFTDTQYF
16	many	TRBV6-5	TRBJ1-2	NA	TGTGCCAGCAGTTACTCTAAGAGCGAAGCTAACTATGGCTACACCTTC	CASSYSKSEANYGYTF
15	NA	TRBV5-1	TRBJ2-5	NA	TGCGCCAGCAGCTTGGAGGTTGGTACACAGGAGACCCAGTACTTC	CASSLEVGTQETQYF
15	few	TRBV7-7	TRBJ2-5	NA	TGTGCCAGCAGCTTATTTGTCGGCTCTCAAGAGACCCAGTACTTC	CASSLFVGSQETQYF
15	many	TRBV5-1	TRBJ2-3	NA	TGCGCCAGCAGCCTCTATGCCGCGAGCACAGATACGCAGTATTTT	CASSLYAASTDTQYF
11	many	TRBV5-1	TRBJ1-2	NA	TGCGCCAGCAGCGCCGATGGCGGCTACACCTTC	CASSADGGYTF
16	few	TRBV10-3	TRBJ1-5	NA	TGTGCCATCAGTGAGGGTGGCAGGGGTGCGGTTCAGCCCCAGCATTTT	CAISEGGRGAVQPQHF
17	NA	TRBV7-8	TRBJ2-1	NA	TGTGCCAGCAGCTCCCTTTTTCCGGGCGGGGATTACAATGAGCAGTTCTTC	CASSSLFPGGDYNEQFF
15	many	TRBV5-1	TRBJ2-4	TRBD1	TGCGCCAGCAGCCCAAGGACAGGGAGAAAAAACATTCAGTACTTC	CASSPRTGRKNIQYF
14	many	TRBV20-1	TRBJ1-2	TRBD1	TGCAGTGCTCAACGGACAGGGGACGACTATGGCTACACCTTC	CSAQRTGDDYGYTF
19	many	TRBV9	TRBJ2-1	TRBD2	TGTGCCAGCAGCCACTACCAAACTAGCGGGGGCCGTTCCTACAATGAGCAGTTCTTC	CASSHYQTSGGRSYNEQFF
15	many	TRBV12-3/TRBV12-4	TRBJ2-2	NA	TGTGCCAGCAGGCGCCGGGACGGGAACACCGGGGAGCTGTTTTTT	CASRRRDGNTGELFF
11	many	TRBV29-1	TRBJ1-1	NA	TGCAGCGTTGTCACGGGCGCTGAAGCTTTCTTT	CSVVTGAEAFF